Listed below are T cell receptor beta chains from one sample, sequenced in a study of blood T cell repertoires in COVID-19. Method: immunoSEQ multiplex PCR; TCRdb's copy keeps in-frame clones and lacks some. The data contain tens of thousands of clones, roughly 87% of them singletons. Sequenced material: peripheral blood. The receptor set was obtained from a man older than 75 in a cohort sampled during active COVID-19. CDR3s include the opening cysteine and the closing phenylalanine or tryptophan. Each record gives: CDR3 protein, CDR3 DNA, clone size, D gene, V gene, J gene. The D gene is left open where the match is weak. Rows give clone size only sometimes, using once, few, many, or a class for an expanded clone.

CASSQDGTGASNQPQHF	TGTGCCAGCAGCCAAGATGGGACAGGGGCGTCTAATCAGCCCCAGCATTTT	.	TRBD1	TRBV4-2	TRBJ1-5
CASSLANGRGDTQYF	TGTGCCAGCAGCTTAGCGAACGGGAGAGGAGATACGCAGTATTTT	.	.	TRBV7-9	TRBJ2-3
CASSEGSGRTGETQYF	TGTGCCAGCAGTGAAGGGAGCGGGAGAACTGGTGAGACCCAGTACTTC	.	TRBD2	TRBV2	TRBJ2-5
CAISQGLAGGNTGELFF	TGTGCCATCAGTCAGGGACTAGCGGGAGGAAACACCGGGGAGCTGTTTTTT	.	TRBD2	TRBV10-3	TRBJ2-2
CASSQTSGSHEQYF	TGTGCCAGCAGCCAGACTAGCGGGAGCCACGAGCAGTACTTC	.	TRBD2	TRBV5-6	TRBJ2-7
CASSLGWDRGPGYTF	TGTGCCAGCAGCTTAGGCTGGGACAGGGGTCCTGGCTACACCTTC	.	TRBD1	TRBV7-2	TRBJ1-2
CASSQARGGDTQYF	TGCGCCAGCAGCCAAGCACGGGGGGGGGATACGCAGTATTTT	.	TRBD2	TRBV4-1	TRBJ2-3
CASSIGGEGQFF	TGTGCCAGTAGTATAGGTGGGGAGGGGCAGTTCTTC	.	TRBD2	TRBV19	TRBJ2-1
CASSNRQGGQETQYF	TGTGCCAGCAGCAACCGACAGGGGGGCCAAGAGACCCAGTACTTC	.	TRBD1	TRBV7-2	TRBJ2-5
CASSARLAGVIDTQYF	TGTGCCAGCAGCGCCAGGCTAGCGGGAGTTATAGATACGCAGTATTTT	few	TRBD2	TRBV7-8	TRBJ2-3
CASSPSNYGYTF	TGTGCCAGCAGCCCGTCTAACTATGGCTACACCTTC	.	.	TRBV3-1/TRBV3-2	TRBJ1-2
CASSRDRDGTGELFF	TGTGCCAGCAGTAGGGACAGGGACGGCACCGGGGAGCTGTTTTTT	few	TRBD1	TRBV2	TRBJ2-2
CASSLGGQGNSPLHF	TGCGCCAGCAGCTTGGGAGGACAGGGTAATTCACCCCTCCACTTT	.	TRBD1	TRBV5-1	TRBJ1-6
CASSHQMGLAGVGLFF	TGTGCCAGCAGCCACCAGATGGGACTAGCGGGAGTCGGGCTGTTTTTT	.	TRBD2	TRBV3-1/TRBV3-2	TRBJ2-2
CASSPRGPGEQYF	TGTGCCAGCAGTCCCAGGGGGCCAGGCGAGCAGTACTTC	once	TRBD1	TRBV6-5	TRBJ2-7
CASSAGTAYNSPLHF	TGTGCCAGCAGTGCAGGGACAGCCTATAATTCACCCCTCCACTTT	.	TRBD1	TRBV25-1	TRBJ1-6
CASSSSAGWNIQYF	TGCGCCAGCAGCTCGAGTGCGGGTTGGAACATTCAGTACTTC	.	.	TRBV5-1	TRBJ2-4
CASSFGRVSSYNSPLHF	TGTGCCAGCAGCTTCGGCAGGGTTTCCTCCTATAATTCACCCCTCCACTTT	.	.	TRBV5-5	TRBJ1-6
CASTRGTLLNTGELFF	TGTGCCAGCACCCGGGGGACGCTATTGAACACCGGGGAGCTGTTTTTT	few	.	TRBV3-1/TRBV3-2	TRBJ2-2
CASSRRDGARLNTEAFF	TGTGCCAGCAGCCGGAGGGACGGGGCCCGTTTGAACACTGAAGCTTTCTTT	.	.	TRBV7-9	TRBJ1-1
CASPGTGGGSSGANVLTF	TGTGCCAGCCCGGGGACAGGGGGCGGAAGCTCTGGGGCCAACGTCCTGACTTTC	.	TRBD1	TRBV2	TRBJ2-6
CASSLEVWAGSSGNTIYF	TGTGCCAGCAGCTTAGAAGTGTGGGCAGGCTCTTCTGGAAACACCATATATTTT	.	.	TRBV7-6	TRBJ1-3
CASGPPTGFNIQYF	TGTGCTAGTGGTCCCCCCACAGGGTTCAACATTCAGTACTTC	.	.	TRBV12-5	TRBJ2-4
CASSTSGPYEQYF	TGTGCCAGTAGTACGTCAGGGCCCTACGAGCAGTACTTC	few	.	TRBV19	TRBJ2-7
CASSPDRDYYGYTF	TGTGCCAGCAGTCCCGACAGGGACTACTATGGCTACACCTTC	once	TRBD1	TRBV6-4	TRBJ1-2